A selection of T cell receptor beta chains follows, all from one sample in a study of T cell changes during pregnancy in multiple sclerosis. Generated by immunoSEQ multiplex PCR, the TCRdb table keeps only in-frame clones and is missing some. The sample lists over 70,000 clones; 94% were seen once. This material consisted of peripheral blood, taken in the third trimester of pregnancy. The receptors stem from a female donor with multiple sclerosis, enrolled in a pregnancy study. CDR3s include the opening cysteine and the closing phenylalanine or tryptophan. The order of the fields is J gene, V gene, CDR3 protein.

TRBJ2-3 TRBV21-1 CASNKPGDTQYF
TRBJ1-5 TRBV11-2 CASSSQSNSNQPQHF
TRBJ1-2 TRBV9 CASSAGQGPVYYGYTF
TRBJ2-2 TRBV2 CASSERGRRDTGELFF
TRBJ1-2 TRBV5-6 CASSYSSNYGYTF
TRBJ2-7 TRBV10-3 CAISESGSTYEQYF
TRBJ1-1 TRBV5-8 CASSLVWIQASEAFF
TRBJ1-3 TRBV19 CASSSGSSGNTIYF
TRBJ2-3 TRBV7-6 CASSFTLAGDSTDTQYF
TRBJ2-7 TRBV27 CASSLVGRSYEQYF
TRBJ1-1 TRBV11-2 CASSLSVTEAFF
TRBJ2-7 TRBV7-6 CASSRTRAYEQYF
TRBJ2-5 TRBV7-2 CASSSTGTTVPTQETQYF
TRBJ1-1 TRBV27 CASSFQGQGTEAFF
TRBJ2-2 TRBV5-1 CASSRRGVGSGSGELFF
TRBJ1-1 TRBV19 CASTPRPGGTEAFF
TRBJ2-7 TRBV25-1 CASSERGLAGEQYF